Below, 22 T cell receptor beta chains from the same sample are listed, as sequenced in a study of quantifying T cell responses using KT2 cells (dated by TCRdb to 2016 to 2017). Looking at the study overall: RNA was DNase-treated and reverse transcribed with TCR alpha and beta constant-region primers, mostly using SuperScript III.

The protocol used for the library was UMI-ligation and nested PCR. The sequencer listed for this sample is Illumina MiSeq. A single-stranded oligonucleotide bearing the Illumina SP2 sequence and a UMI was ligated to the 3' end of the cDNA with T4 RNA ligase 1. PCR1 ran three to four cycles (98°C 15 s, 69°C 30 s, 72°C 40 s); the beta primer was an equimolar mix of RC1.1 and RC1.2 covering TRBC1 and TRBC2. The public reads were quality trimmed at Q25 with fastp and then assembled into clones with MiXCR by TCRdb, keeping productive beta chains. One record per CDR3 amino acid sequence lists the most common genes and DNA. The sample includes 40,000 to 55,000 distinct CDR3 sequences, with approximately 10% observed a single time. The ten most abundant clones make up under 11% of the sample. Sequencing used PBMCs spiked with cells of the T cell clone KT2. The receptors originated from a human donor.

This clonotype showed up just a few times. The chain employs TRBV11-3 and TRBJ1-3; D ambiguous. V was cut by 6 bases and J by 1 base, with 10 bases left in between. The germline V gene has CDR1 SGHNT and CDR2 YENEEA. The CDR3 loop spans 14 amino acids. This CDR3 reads CASRGQASGNTIYF. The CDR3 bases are TGTGCCAGCAGAGGCCAAGCGTCTGGAAACACCATATATTTT.

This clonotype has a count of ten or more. Here the CDR3 reads CSAAAGAGSSYEQYF. The CDR3 region has the DNA TGCAGTGCGGCCGCCGGAGCGGGGAGCTCCTACGAGCAGTACTTC. The V gene is TRBV20-1, the J gene TRBJ2-7, with 7 bases fitting TRBD2. This CDR3 contains 15 residues. Germline lookup yields CDR1 DFQATT and CDR2 SNEGSKA (reference sequence). After removal of 6 bases from V and 0 bases from J, the junction contained 11 bases not matched to a gene.

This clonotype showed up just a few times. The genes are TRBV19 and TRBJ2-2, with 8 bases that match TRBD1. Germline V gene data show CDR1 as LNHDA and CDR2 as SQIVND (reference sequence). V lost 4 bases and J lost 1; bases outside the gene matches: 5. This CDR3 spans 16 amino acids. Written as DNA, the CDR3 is TGTGCCAGTAGTAACAGGGGGTCCAAGAACACCGGGGAGCTGTTTTTT. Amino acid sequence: CASSNRGSKNTGELFF.

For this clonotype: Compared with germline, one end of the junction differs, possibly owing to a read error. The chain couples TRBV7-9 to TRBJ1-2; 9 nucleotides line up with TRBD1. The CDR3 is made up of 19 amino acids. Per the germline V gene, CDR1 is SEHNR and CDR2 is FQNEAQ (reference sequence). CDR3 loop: CASSHPRDRAHSRFYGYNF. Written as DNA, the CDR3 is TGTGCCAGCAGCCATCCCCGGGACAGGGCCCATTCGCGTTTCTATGGCTACAACTTC.

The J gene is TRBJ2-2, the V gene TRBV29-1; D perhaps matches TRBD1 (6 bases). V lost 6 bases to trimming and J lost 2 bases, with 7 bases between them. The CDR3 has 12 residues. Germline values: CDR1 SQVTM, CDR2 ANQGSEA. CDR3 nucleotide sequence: TGCAGCGTAGGGGGTAACACCGGGGAGCTGTTTTTT. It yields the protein CSVGGNTGELFF.

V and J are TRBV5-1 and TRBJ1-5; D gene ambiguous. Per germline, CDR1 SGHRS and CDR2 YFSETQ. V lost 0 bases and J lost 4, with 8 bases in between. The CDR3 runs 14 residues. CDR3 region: CASSLGGVNQPQHF. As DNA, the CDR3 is TGCGCCAGCAGCTTGGGGGGTGTTAATCAGCCCCAGCATTTT. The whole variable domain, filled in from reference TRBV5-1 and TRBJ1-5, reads KAGVTQTPRYLIKTRGQQVTLSCSPISGHRSVSWYQQTPGQGLQFLFEYFSETQRNKGNFPGRFSGRQFSNSRSEMNVSTLELGDSALYLCASSLGGVNQPQHFGDGTRLSIL.

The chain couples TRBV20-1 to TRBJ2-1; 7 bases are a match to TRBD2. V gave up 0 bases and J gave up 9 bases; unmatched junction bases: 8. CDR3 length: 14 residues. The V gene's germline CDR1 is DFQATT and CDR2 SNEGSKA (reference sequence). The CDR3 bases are TGCAGTGCTAGAGATCCTTCTAGCGGATTTGAGCAGTTCTTC. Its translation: CSARDPSSGFEQFF.

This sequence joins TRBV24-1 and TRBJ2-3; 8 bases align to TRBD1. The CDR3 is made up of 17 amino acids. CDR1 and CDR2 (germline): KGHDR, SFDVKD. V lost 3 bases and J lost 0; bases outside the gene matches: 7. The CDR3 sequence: CATSDLQGASSTDTQYF. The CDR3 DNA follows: TGTGCCACCAGTGATCTTCAGGGGGCCTCAAGCACAGATACGCAGTATTTT.

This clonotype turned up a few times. The CDR3 here is CASSRGNEQFF. The CDR3 region has the DNA TGTGCCAGCAGCCGGGGCAATGAGCAGTTCTTC. This chain uses TRBV6-4 with TRBJ2-1; D is perhaps TRBD2 (5 bases). Deletions cut 6 bases from V and 6 bases from J, with 6 bases between. The CDR3 is 11 residues long. CDR1 MRHNA and CDR2 SNTAGT come from the germline V gene.

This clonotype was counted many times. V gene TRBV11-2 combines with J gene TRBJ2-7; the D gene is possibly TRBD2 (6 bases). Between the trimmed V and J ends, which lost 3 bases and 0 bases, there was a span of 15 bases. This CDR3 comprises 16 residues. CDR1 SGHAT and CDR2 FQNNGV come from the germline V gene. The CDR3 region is CASSLGQRVSSYEQYF. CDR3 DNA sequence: TGTGCCAGCAGCTTGGGTCAGCGGGTAAGCTCCTACGAGCAGTACTTC.

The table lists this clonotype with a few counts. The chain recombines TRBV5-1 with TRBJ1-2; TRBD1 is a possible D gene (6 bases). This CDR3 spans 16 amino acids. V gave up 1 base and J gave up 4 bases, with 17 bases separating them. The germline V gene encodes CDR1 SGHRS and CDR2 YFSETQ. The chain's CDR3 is CASSLSENVRGYGYTF. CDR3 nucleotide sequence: TGCGCCAGCAGCTTGTCGGAAAACGTCAGGGGCTATGGCTACACCTTC.

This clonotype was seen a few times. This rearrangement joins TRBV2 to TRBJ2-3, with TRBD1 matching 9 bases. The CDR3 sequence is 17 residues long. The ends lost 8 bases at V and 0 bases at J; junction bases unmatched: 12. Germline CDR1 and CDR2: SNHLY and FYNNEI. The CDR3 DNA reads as TGTGCCAGCGGGGTCGGACAGGGGTTTGCGAGCACAGATACGCAGTATTTT. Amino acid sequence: CASGVGQGFASTDTQYF.

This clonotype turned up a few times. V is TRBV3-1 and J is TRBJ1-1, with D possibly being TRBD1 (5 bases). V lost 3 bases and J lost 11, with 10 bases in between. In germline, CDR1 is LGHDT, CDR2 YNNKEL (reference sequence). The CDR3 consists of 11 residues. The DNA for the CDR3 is TGTGCCAGCAGCCAGGGGTGGGGGGCTTTCTTT. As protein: CASSQGWGAFF. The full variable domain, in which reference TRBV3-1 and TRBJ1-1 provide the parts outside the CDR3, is DTAVSQTPKYLVTQMGNDKSIKCEQNLGHDTMYWYKQDSKKFLKIMFSYNNKELIINETVPNRFSPKSPDKAHLNLHINSLELGDSAVYFCASSQGWGAFFGQGTRLTVV.

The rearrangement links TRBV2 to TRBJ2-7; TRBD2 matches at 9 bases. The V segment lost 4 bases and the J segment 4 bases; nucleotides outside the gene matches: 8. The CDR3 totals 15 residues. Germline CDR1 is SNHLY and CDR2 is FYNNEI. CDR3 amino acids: CASSVPGLALYEQYF. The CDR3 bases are TGTGCCAGCAGTGTCCCGGGACTAGCTTTATACGAGCAGTACTTC.

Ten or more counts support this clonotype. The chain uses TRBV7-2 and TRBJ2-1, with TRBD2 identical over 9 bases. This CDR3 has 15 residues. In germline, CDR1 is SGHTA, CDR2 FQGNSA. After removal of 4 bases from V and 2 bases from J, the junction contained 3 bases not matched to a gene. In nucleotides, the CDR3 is TGTGCCAGCAGCTATAGCGGGGGCCCCTACAATGAGCAGTTCTTC. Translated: CASSYSGGPYNEQFF. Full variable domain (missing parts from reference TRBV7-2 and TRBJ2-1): GAGVSQSPSNKVTEKGKDVELRCDPISGHTALYWYRQSLGQGLEFLIYFQGNSAPDKSGLPSDRFSAERTGGSVSTLTIQRTQQEDSAVYLCASSYSGGPYNEQFFGPGTRLTVL.

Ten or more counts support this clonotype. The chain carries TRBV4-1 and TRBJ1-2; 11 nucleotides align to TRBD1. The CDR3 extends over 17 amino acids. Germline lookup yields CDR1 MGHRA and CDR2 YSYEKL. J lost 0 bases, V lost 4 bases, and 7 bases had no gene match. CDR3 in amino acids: CASSPGDRGRANYGYTF. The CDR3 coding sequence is TGCGCCAGCAGCCCCGGGGACAGGGGGAGAGCTAACTATGGCTACACCTTC.

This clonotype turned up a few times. CDR3 nucleotides: TGTGCCAGCAGCTTAGTCTCGGGGGGGAACACTGAAGCTTTCTTT. This translates into CASSLVSGGNTEAFF. The rearrangement uses TRBV11-2 and TRBJ1-1; maybe TRBD1 (5 bases). This CDR3 has 15 residues. Trimming took off 1 base at V and 1 base at J, with 10 bases between the two ends. Germline CDR1 SGHAT, CDR2 FQNNGV.

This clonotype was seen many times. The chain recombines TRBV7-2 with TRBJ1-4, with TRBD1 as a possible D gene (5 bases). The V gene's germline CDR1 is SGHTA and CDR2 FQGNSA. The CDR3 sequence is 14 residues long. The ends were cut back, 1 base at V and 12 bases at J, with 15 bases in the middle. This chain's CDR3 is CASSLDLVRAELFF. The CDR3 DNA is TGTGCCAGCAGCTTAGATCTGGTCAGGGCGGAACTGTTTTTT.

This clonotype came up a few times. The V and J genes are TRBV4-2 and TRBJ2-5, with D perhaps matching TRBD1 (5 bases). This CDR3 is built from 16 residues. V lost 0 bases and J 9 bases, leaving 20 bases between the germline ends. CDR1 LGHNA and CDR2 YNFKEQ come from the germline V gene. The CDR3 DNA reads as TGTGCCAGCAGCCAAGATAATCTATCGCCAGGGAAGGCCCAGTACTTC. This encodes CASSQDNLSPGKAQYF.

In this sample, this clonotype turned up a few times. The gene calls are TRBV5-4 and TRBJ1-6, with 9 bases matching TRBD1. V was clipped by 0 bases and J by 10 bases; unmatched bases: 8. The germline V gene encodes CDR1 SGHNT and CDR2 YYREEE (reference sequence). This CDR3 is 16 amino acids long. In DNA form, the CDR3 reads TGTGCCAGCAGCTTGGCCGGACAGGGGCGAGGGTCACCCCTCCACTTT. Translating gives CASSLAGQGRGSPLHF.

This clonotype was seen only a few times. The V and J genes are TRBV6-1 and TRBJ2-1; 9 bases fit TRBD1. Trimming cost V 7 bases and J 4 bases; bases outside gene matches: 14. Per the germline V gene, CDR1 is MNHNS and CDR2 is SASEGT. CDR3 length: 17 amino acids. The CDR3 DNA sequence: TGTGCCAGCACCAACTCACCGGGACAGGGCTTATACAATGAGCAGTTCTTC. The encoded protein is CASTNSPGQGLYNEQFF.

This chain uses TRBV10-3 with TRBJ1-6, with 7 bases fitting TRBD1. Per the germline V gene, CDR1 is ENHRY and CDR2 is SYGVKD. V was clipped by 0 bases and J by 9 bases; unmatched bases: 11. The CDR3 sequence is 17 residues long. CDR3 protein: CAISESVAGGIFSPLHF. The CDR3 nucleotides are TGTGCCATCAGTGAGTCGGTAGCAGGGGGGATATTTTCACCCCTCCACTTT.